This TCR beta chain stems from a study of T cell responses to AZD1222 COVID-19 vaccine. Overall study findings and caveats: The donor group comprised mostly white British people and more females; the analysis possibly underestimated clonal diversity. At study baseline, merely six AZD1222 recipients were seropositive. Spike regions recognized by vaccine-associated CD4 TCRs spanned the protein, led by 160-218 and 743-854. Repertoires were obtained solely post-peak T cell response.

As regards this clone: Antigen unknown.

Sequencing was performed with immunoSEQ multiplex PCR; in TCRdb, only in-frame clones are kept and a portion is missing. The sample contains 70,000 to 95,000 clones, roughly 89% of which appear only once. Trimming removed 3 bases at V and 8 bases at J, with 16 bases between. CDR3 length equals 14 residues. Germline V lookup: CDR1 LGHNA, CDR2 YSLEER. The gene calls are TRBV4-3 and TRBJ1-2, with D possibly being TRBD1 (6 bases). The TCR comes from an adult in good health. The sample consisted of peripheral blood, taken on day 0 of MenACWY control vaccination. The CDR3 here is CASSHRTGPGGYTF. CDR3 sequence (DNA): TGCGCCAGCAGCCATCGTACAGGGCCCGGGGGCTACACCTTC.